This TCR beta chain came from a study of T cells after somatic rescue of genetic block. Generated by immunoSEQ multiplex PCR, the TCRdb table keeps only in-frame clones and is missing some. The repertoire holds 70,000 to 95,000 clones, with over 80% as singletons. CDR1 MDHEN and CDR2 SYDVKM come from the germline V gene. There are 14 residues in the CDR3. Trimming at V came to 4 bases and at J to 3 bases, leaving 6 bases not matched to a gene. The TCR was taken from a young woman. The chain couples TRBV28 to TRBJ2-7, with TRBD1 matching 7 bases. Sequencing was done on a sample of peripheral blood mononuclear cells (PBMCs). The CDR3 region is CASSSPGQIYEQYF. In nucleotides, the CDR3 is TGTGCCAGCAGTTCACCGGGACAGATCTACGAGCAGTACTTC. Full variable domain (missing parts from reference TRBV28 and TRBJ2-7): DVKVTQSSRYLVKRTGEKVFLECVQDMDHENMFWYRQDPGLGLRLIYFSYDVKMKEKGDIPEGYSVSREKKERFSLILESASTNQTSMYLCASSSPGQIYEQYFGPGTRLTVT.